The 16 T cell receptor beta chains listed next were all sequenced from one sample in a study of shared clonotypes between healthy human individuals. Assay: immunoSEQ multiplex PCR; the TCRdb copy retains only in-frame clones and omits some. The sample holds approximately 940,000 clones, 60% to 85% seen once. The sequencing input was memory CD4+ T cells sorted from blood. The sample's subset: CD45RA-negative fraction. These receptors all come from a man between 18 and 35 years old in good health.

This chain uses TRBV2 with TRBJ2-3; 7 bases are a match to TRBD2. Germline V gives CDR1 SNHLY, CDR2 FYNNEI. With V trimmed by 7 bases and J by 6 bases, 13 bases remained unmatched. The CDR3 has 15 amino acids. CDR3 DNA sequence: TGTGCCAGCACAAGCGGGACTCGGGTCTCCGATACGCAGTATTTT. Translation: CASTSGTRVSDTQYF.

V usage is TRBV28 and J usage is TRBJ2-7; 8 bases fit TRBD1. Germline values: CDR1 MDHEN, CDR2 SYDVKM. Germline trimming cut 3 bases from V and 3 bases from J; bases unmatched to any gene: 1. The CDR3 length is 13 residues. Here the CDR3 reads CASSFTGGYEQYF. As DNA, the CDR3 is TGTGCCAGCAGTTTCACAGGGGGCTACGAGCAGTACTTC.

This clone has just a few counts. V is TRBV5-1 and J is TRBJ2-1, with TRBD2 matching over 10 bases. The CDR3 is 16 residues long. The V segment lost 0 bases and the J segment 5 bases; nucleotides outside the gene matches: 5. Germline-derived CDR1 and CDR2 are SGHRS and YFSETQ. CDR3 DNA sequence: TGCGCCAGCAGCTTGGTGGCTAGCGGGAGTCACAATGAGCAGTTCTTC. Its translation is CASSLVASGSHNEQFF.

This clone was picked up one time. The chain links TRBV12-2 to TRBJ2-4; no DNA check was done on the table's D call, TRBD2. TRBV12-2 corresponds to a pseudogene. This CDR3 has 21 residues. Here the CDR3 reads CASRLVEAGTRCALAKNIQYF. The CDR3 nucleotides are TGTGCAAGTCGCTTAGTTGAGGCCGGGACTAGGTGCGCCCTAGCCAAAAACATTCAGTACTTC.

The sample holds one count of this clone. The CDR3 here is CASSEAGHSSGNTIYF. The CDR3 DNA sequence: TGTGCCAGCAGTGAAGCGGGACACAGCTCTGGAAACACCATATATTTT. The V and J genes are TRBV2 and TRBJ1-3; a weak D match, TRBD1 (6 bases). The CDR3 runs to 16 residues. Germline V CDR1 and CDR2: SNHLY, FYNNEI. Trimming took 0 bases from V and 0 from J, leaving 9 bases between them.

The chain uses TRBV30 and TRBJ1-2; perhaps TRBD1 as D (5 bases). Trimming pared 3 bases from V and 8 bases from J, leaving 19 bases between. The CDR3 extends over 14 amino acids. Germline CDR1 and CDR2: GTSNPN and SVGIG (reference sequence). The CDR3: CAWSIGISRDGYTF. The CDR3 coding sequence is TGTGCCTGGAGCATAGGGATCTCCAGGGACGGCTACACCTTC.

The V call is TRBV7-9, the J call TRBJ2-7, with TRBD2 matching 7 bases. CDR3 length: 14 amino acids. V lost 8 bases and J lost 0; bases outside the gene matches: 7. The germline gives CDR1 SEHNR, CDR2 FQNEAQ (reference sequence). This CDR3 reads CASSAAGASYEQYF. The CDR3 nucleotides are TGTGCCAGCTCCGCCGCGGGAGCCTCCTACGAGCAGTACTTC.

The chain employs TRBV7-2 and TRBJ2-5; 8 nucleotides agree with TRBD2. The CDR3 totals 15 residues. Germline V gives CDR1 SGHTA, CDR2 FQGNSA. The V and J ends lost 0 bases and 1 base, in that order; junction bases with no gene match: 1. CDR3 coding DNA: TGTGCCAGCAGCTTAGCCAGCGGGGGCCAAGAGACCCAGTACTTC. Translated, it gives CASSLASGGQETQYF.

This clone was detected once. The V call is TRBV2, the J call TRBJ1-2, with TRBD1 identical over 8 bases. The CDR3 has 14 amino acids. The germline gives CDR1 SNHLY, CDR2 FYNNEI. V trimming: 4 bases; J trimming: 4 bases; junction bases outside the gene matches: 5. This CDR3 reads CASSADRGPYGYTF. In DNA, the CDR3 is TGTGCCAGCAGTGCAGACAGGGGTCCCTATGGCTACACCTTC. Based on the CDR3 plus reference TRBV2 and TRBJ1-2, the full variable domain is EPEVTQTPSHQVTQMGQEVILRCVPISNHLYFYWYRQILGQKVEFLVSFYNNEISEKSEIFDDQFSVERPDGSNFTLKIRSTKLEDSAMYFCASSADRGPYGYTFGSGTRLTVV.

A note on this clone: Within the sample, other DNA sequences also encode this same CDR3. The chain recombines TRBV5-1 with TRBJ1-6; D call uncertain. Germline V gives CDR1 SGHRS, CDR2 YFSETQ. The germline V and J ends were trimmed by 0 bases and 5 bases, with 6 bases remaining between them. The CDR3 sequence is 14 residues long. CDR3 sequence (DNA): TGCGCCAGCAGCTTGGATGGGAATAATTCACCCCTCCACTTT. Its protein product is CASSLDGNNSPLHF.

The genes are TRBV6-1 and TRBJ2-7, with TRBD2 matching 8 bases. Germline lookup yields CDR1 MNHNS and CDR2 SASEGT. V shed 7 bases and J 12 bases; nucleotides not matched to a gene: 11. CDR3 length: 12 amino acids. CDR3 bases: TGTGCCAGCACCCCGGGGGGGGTTTTTATGTACTTC. Translated: CASTPGGVFMYF.

V is TRBV7-2 and J is TRBJ2-1; 7 bases fit TRBD2. The CDR3 loop spans 15 amino acids. Germline CDR1 reads SGHTA; CDR2 reads FQGNSA. Trimming took 3 bases from V and 4 from J; bases not matched to a gene: 6. The CDR3 protein is CASSFGRSRYNEQFF. The CDR3 region has the DNA TGTGCCAGCAGCTTCGGGAGGTCTCGGTACAATGAGCAGTTCTTC.

The chain recombines TRBV6-5 with TRBJ2-7; weak D call: TRBD2 (5 bases). V was pared by 7 bases and J by 2 bases, with 18 bases between. From germline, CDR1 is MNHEY and CDR2 SVGAGI. The CDR3 runs to 15 residues. CDR3 protein: CASNPNGGNTYEQYF. The DNA of the CDR3 is TGTGCCAGCAATCCGAACGGAGGCAACACCTACGAGCAGTACTTC.

The chain couples TRBV30 to TRBJ1-5; D not resolved. V gave up 0 bases and J gave up 5 bases, with 11 bases separating them. The CDR3 runs 14 residues. Germline loops: CDR1 GTSNPN, CDR2 SVGIG (reference sequence). In DNA, the CDR3 is TGTGCCTGGAGTGTAGGTAATCGAGATCAGCCCCAGCATTTT. Protein: CAWSVGNRDQPQHF.

The chain combines TRBV21-1 with TRBJ2-5. TRBV21-1 is noted as a pseudogene. The CDR3 is 15 residues long. CDR3 protein: CASSKGTTCRETQYF. The CDR3 coding sequence is TGTGCCAGCAGCAAAGGTACGACCTGTAGGGAGACCCAGTACTTC.

The chain carries TRBV11-3 and TRBJ1-4, with D perhaps TRBD1 (5 bases). CDR1 SGHNT and CDR2 YENEEA come from the germline V gene. Deletions cut 5 bases from V and 3 bases from J, with 13 bases between. The CDR3 covers 15 residues. As DNA, the CDR3 is TGTGCCAGCAGCCTCGGGCCGGGGGCTAATGAAAAACTGTTTTTT. Its protein is CASSLGPGANEKLFF.